The clone carrying this T cell receptor beta chain was counted a few times. The antigen remains undetermined. PCR involved 60 Vbeta and 13 Jbeta primers. The table came from immunoSEQ multiplex PCR; TCRdb's copy has only in-frame clones and leaves some out. The sample comprises roughly 190,000 clones, roughly 80% of which are singletons, and over 5.5% rests with the top ten. These data are taken from a study of cytomegalovirus exposure and HLA in healthy donors. The CDR3 is 18 residues long. Germline V lookup: CDR1 MGHRA, CDR2 YSYEKL. V was clipped by 0 bases and J by 0 bases, with 15 bases between them. General study results and limits: According to the study, roughly 160 TCR beta chains were cytomegalovirus-associated. The authors judged a highly shared variant cluster likely a sequencing artifact. Most CMV-associated TCR beta chains were later found to appear HLA-restricted.

This TCR was sampled from a man aged 35-49 years in good health and CMV-seropositive. Sequencing was done on a sample of PBMCs. The chain has TRBV4-1 and TRBJ2-1; tentatively, D is TRBD1 (5 bases). CDR3: CASSQDFTGVNSYNEQFF. CDR3 nucleotides: TGCGCCAGCAGCCAAGATTTCACAGGAGTGAACTCCTACAATGAGCAGTTCTTC.